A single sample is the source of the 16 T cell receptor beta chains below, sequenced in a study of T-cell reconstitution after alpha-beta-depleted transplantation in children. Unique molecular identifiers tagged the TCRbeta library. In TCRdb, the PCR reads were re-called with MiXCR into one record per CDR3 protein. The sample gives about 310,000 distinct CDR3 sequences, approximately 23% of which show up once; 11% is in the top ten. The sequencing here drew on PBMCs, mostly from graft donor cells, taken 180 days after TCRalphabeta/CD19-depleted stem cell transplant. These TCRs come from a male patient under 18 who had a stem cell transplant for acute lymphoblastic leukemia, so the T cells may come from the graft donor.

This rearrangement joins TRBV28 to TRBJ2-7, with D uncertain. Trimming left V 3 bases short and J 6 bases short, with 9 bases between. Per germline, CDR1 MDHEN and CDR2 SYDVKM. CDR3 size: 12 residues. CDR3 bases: TGTGCCAGCAGTTTCGATGGGCTCGAGCAGTACTTC. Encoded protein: CASSFDGLEQYF.

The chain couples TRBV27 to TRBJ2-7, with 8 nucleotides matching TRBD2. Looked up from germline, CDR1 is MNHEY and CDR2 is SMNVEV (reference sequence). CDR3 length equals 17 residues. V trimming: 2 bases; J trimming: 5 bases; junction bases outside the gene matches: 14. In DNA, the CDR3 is TGTGCCAGCAGTTTAAGTCGGGGGGGCTTAGTCGTCCACGAGCAGTACTTC. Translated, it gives CASSLSRGGLVVHEQYF.

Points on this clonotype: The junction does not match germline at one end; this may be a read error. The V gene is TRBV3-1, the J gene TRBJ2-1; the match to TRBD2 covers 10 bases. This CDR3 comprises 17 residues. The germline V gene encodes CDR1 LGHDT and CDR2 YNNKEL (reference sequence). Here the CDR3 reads CACSQWVSSGSLGEQFF. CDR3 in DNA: TGTGCCTGCAGCCAATGGGTTTCTAGCGGGAGCCTAGGGGAGCAGTTCTTC.

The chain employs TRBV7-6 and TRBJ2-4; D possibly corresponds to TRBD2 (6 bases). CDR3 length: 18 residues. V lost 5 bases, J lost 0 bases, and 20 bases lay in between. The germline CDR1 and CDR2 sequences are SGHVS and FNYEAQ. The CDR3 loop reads CASSRTLAGPLAKNIQYF. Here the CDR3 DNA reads TGTGCCAGCAGCCGAACCCTCGCGGGGCCCTTAGCCAAAAACATTCAGTACTTC.

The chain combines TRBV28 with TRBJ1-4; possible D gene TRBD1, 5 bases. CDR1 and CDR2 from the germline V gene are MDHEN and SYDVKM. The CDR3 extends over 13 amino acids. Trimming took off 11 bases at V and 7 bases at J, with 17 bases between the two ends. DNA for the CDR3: TGTGCCTGGGGGGGAACCCTTGGTGAAAAACTGTTTTTT. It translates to CAWGGTLGEKLFF.

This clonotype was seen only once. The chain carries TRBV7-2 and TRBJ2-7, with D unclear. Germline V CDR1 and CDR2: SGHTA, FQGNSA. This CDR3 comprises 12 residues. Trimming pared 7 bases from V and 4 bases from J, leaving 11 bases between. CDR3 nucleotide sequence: TGTGCCAGCAAACGGACCCGATACGAGCAGTACTTC. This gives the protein CASKRTRYEQYF.

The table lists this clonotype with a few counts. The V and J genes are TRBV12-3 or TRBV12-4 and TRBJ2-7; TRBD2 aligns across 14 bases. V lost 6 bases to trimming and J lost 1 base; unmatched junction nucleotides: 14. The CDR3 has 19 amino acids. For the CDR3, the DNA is TGTGCCAGCAGCCGGGGACTAGCGGGAGTATCAAGGGAATCCTACGAGCAGTACTTC. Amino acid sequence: CASSRGLAGVSRESYEQYF.

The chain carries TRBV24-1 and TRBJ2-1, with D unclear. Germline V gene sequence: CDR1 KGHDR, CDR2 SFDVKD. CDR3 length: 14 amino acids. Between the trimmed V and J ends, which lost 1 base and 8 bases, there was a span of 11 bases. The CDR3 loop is CATSDFDVGYEQFF. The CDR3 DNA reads TGTGCCACCAGTGATTTTGATGTTGGGTATGAGCAGTTCTTC.

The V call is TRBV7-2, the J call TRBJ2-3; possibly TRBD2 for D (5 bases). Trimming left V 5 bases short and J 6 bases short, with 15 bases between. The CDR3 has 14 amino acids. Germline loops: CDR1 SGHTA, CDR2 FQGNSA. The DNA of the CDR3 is TGTGCCAGCAGCCGTTGGACTGGTGTGGATACGCAGTATTTT. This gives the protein CASSRWTGVDTQYF.

For the CDR3, the DNA is TGTGCCAGCAGCCAAGATGGAGGGCTCTATGGCTACACCTTC. Amino acid sequence: CASSQDGGLYGYTF. V is TRBV3-1 and J is TRBJ1-2; D uncertain. CDR1 and CDR2 from the germline V gene are LGHDT and YNNKEL (reference sequence). Trimming removed 0 bases at V and 4 bases at J, with 9 bases between. This CDR3 is 14 amino acids long.

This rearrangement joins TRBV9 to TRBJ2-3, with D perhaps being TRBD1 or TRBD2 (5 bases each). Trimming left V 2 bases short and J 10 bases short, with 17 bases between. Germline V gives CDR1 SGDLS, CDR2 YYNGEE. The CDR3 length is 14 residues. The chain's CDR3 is CASSVGTSPRAQYF. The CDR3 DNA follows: TGTGCCAGCAGCGTCGGGACCAGCCCAAGGGCGCAGTATTTT.

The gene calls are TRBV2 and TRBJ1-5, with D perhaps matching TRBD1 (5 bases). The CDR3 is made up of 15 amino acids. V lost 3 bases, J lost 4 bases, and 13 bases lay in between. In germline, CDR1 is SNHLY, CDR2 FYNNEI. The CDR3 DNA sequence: TGTGCCAGCAGTGATGAGGGGCGCATAAATCAGCCCCAGCATTTT. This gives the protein CASSDEGRINQPQHF.

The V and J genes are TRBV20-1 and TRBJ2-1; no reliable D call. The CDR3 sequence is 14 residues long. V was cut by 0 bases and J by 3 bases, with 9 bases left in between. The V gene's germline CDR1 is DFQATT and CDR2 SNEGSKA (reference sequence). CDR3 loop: CSARERTDYNEQFF. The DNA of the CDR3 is TGCAGTGCTAGAGAGAGGACGGACTACAATGAGCAGTTCTTC.

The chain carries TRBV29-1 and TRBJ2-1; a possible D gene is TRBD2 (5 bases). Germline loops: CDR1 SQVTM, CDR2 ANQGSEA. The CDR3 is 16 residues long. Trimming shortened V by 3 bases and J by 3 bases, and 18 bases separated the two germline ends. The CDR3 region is CSVDVSEKPVYNEQFF. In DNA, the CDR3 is TGCAGCGTTGATGTTAGCGAAAAGCCCGTCTACAATGAGCAGTTCTTC.

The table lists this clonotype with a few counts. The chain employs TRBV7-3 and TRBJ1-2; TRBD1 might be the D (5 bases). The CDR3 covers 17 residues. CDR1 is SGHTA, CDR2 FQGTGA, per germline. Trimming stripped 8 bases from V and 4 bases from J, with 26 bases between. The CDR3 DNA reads TGTGCCAGCGGCCTCACACGATGGGGGTCCGAGGGCTATGGCTACACCTTC. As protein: CASGLTRWGSEGYGYTF.

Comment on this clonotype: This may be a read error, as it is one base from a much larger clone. Here the CDR3 reads CASSFGLLETQYF. The CDR3 coding sequence is TGTGCCAGCAGCTTCGGACTACTAGAGACCCAGTACTTC. The chain links TRBV7-2 to TRBJ2-5; D might be TRBD2 (6 bases). The CDR3 is 13 residues long. V was clipped by 3 bases and J by 4 bases, with 9 bases between them. From germline, CDR1 is SGHTA and CDR2 FQGNSA.